Below are 5 T cell receptor beta chains sequenced from a single sample in a study of long-term antiretroviral therapy in people with HIV. The authors ran the immunoSEQ assay, v3.0, at survey level. Produced via immunoSEQ multiplex PCR; TCRdb's table is partial and in-frame only. The data hold some 25,000 clones, with approximately 80% observed a single time. Source: unsorted PBMCs, taken 3 years after starting antiretroviral therapy. All receptors derive from a middle-aged man with HIV.

This chain connects TRBV18 to TRBJ1-6, with D possibly TRBD1 on 6 matching bases. The V gene lost 3 bases and the J gene lost 8 bases, with 14 bases spanning the gap. CDR3 length: 15 residues. Germline V gives CDR1 KGHSH, CDR2 LQKENI. The chain's CDR3 is CASSPAGGRYSPLHF. CDR3 nucleotides: TGTGCCAGCTCACCGGCCGGGGGGCGTTATTCACCCCTCCACTTT.

In its sample, this clone was seen a few times. The V call is TRBV11-3, the J call TRBJ1-1; perhaps TRBD1 as D (5 bases). Germline CDR1 and CDR2: SGHNT and YENEEA. Trimming left V 1 base short and J 5 bases short, with 8 bases between. The CDR3 runs to 13 residues. The CDR3 here is CASSLVGETEAFF. The CDR3 nucleotides read TGTGCCAGCAGCTTAGTGGGGGAAACTGAAGCTTTCTTT.

The V and J genes are TRBV10-3 and TRBJ2-7; D may be TRBD1 (6 bases). Germline CDR1 and CDR2: ENHRY and SYGVKD. CDR3 length equals 13 residues. Trimming stripped 4 bases from V and 4 bases from J, with 11 bases between. The CDR3 region has the DNA TGTGCCATCAGTGGCCGGACAGATTACGAGCAGTACTTC. Translated: CAISGRTDYEQYF.

The chain is built from TRBV19 and TRBJ2-7; 7 nucleotides agree with TRBD1. The CDR3 covers 14 residues. Germline assignment: CDR1 LNHDA and CDR2 SQIVND (reference sequence). J was trimmed by 2 bases and V by 5 bases; bases with no gene match: 6. The CDR3 DNA is TGTGCCAGTAGTGCCGGGACAGCCGCCTACGAGCAGTACTTC. It codes for CASSAGTAAYEQYF.

The table lists this clone with a few counts. The gene calls are TRBV25-1 and TRBJ2-7, with a possible D match to TRBD2 (5 bases). V lost 7 bases, J lost 3 bases, and 10 bases lay in between. The V gene's germline CDR1 is MGHDK and CDR2 SYGVNS. The CDR3 length is 12 residues. The CDR3 nucleotides read TGTGCCAGCAAGAGCGGAAACTACGAGCAGTACTTC. Its translation: CASKSGNYEQYF.